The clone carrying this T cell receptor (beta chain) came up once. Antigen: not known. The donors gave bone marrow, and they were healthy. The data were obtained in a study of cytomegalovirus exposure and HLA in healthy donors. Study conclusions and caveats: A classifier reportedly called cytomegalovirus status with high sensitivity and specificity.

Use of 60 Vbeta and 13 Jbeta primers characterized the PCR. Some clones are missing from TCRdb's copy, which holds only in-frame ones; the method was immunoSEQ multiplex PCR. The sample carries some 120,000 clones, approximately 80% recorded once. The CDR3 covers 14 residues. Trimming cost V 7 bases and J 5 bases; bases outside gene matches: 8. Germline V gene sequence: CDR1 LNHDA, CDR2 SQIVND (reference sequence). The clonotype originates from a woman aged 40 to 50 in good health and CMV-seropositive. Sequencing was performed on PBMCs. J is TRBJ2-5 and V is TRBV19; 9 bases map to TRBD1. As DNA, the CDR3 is TGTGCCAGTACCGGGACAGGGCGTAGGGAGACCCAGTACTTC. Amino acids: CASTGTGRRETQYF.